The 11 T cell receptor beta chains reported below all come from one sample, sequenced in a study of blood T cell repertoires in COVID-19. Sequenced by immunoSEQ multiplex PCR; TCRdb stores in-frame clones only, minus some. This sample carries 270,000 or so clones, around 87% of them seen once, and the ten largest clones take roughly 2.2%. Sequenced sample: peripheral blood. The receptors stem from a woman aged 55-70 years with COVID-19, enrolled during active disease.

The chain combines TRBV3-1 (or the pseudogene TRBV3-2) with TRBJ2-7; weak D call: TRBD2 (6 bases). The CDR3 totals 13 residues. V shed 4 bases and J shed 3 bases, with 10 bases lying between them. Germline CDR1 LGHDT, CDR2 YNNKEL (reference sequence). The CDR3 nucleotides read TGTGCCAGCAGCCCCTGGGGGGACTACGAGCAGTACTTC. It translates to CASSPWGDYEQYF.

The chain combines TRBV5-1 with TRBJ2-3; 11 bases map to TRBD2. This CDR3 has 15 amino acids. V lost 4 bases, J lost 3 bases, and 4 bases stayed unmatched. Per germline, CDR1 SGHRS and CDR2 YFSETQ. The CDR3 DNA is TGCGCCAGCAGCCTACTAGCGGGGGAGACAGATACGCAGTATTTT. Its translation: CASSLLAGETDTQYF. The whole variable domain, filled in from reference TRBV5-1 and TRBJ2-3, reads KAGVTQTPRYLIKTRGQQVTLSCSPISGHRSVSWYQQTPGQGLQFLFEYFSETQRNKGNFPGRFSGRQFSNSRSEMNVSTLELGDSALYLCASSLLAGETDTQYFGPGTRLTVL.

In nucleotides, the CDR3 is TGTGCCAGCAGCCAGGGACTCCCGAATTCACCCCTCCACTTT. Protein sequence: CASSQGLPNSPLHF. The rearrangement joins TRBV27 to TRBJ1-6; possibly TRBD1 for D (5 bases). Trimming cost V 6 bases and J 7 bases, with 13 bases left between them. CDR3 length equals 14 residues. Looked up from germline, CDR1 is MNHEY and CDR2 is SMNVEV (reference sequence).

The CDR3 protein is CASSLVGAPEAFF. CDR3 nucleotide sequence: TGCGCCAGCAGCTTGGTGGGGGCTCCTGAAGCTTTCTTT. This rearrangement joins TRBV5-1 to TRBJ1-1, with a possible D match to TRBD1 (6 bases). CDR1 is SGHRS and CDR2 is YFSETQ in the germline V gene. The CDR3 sequence is 13 residues long. The V and J ends lost 0 bases and 6 bases respectively, with 9 bases between them.

This chain links TRBV4-3 with TRBJ1-5; a possible D gene is TRBD1 (6 bases). CDR1 is LGHNA, CDR2 YSLEER, per germline. This CDR3 has 15 residues. Trimming took off 5 bases at V and 0 bases at J, with 11 bases between the two ends. CDR3 DNA sequence: TGCGCCAGCAGCTTGAGCAGGGGTAGCAATCAGCCCCAGCATTTT. This encodes CASSLSRGSNQPQHF.

CDR3 loop: CASSQSGQSYNEQFF. CDR3 in DNA: TGTGCCAGCAGCCAATCTGGACAGTCCTACAATGAGCAGTTCTTC. This chain links TRBV3-1 (or the pseudogene TRBV3-2) with TRBJ2-1; D is possibly TRBD1 (6 bases). Germline V CDR1 and CDR2: LGHDT, YNNKEL (reference sequence). This CDR3 is 15 amino acids long. The V end lost 2 bases, the J end lost 1 base, and 9 bases lay between the germline ends.

V is TRBV6-5 and J is TRBJ2-2, with D perhaps matching TRBD1 (5 bases). This CDR3 is 15 amino acids long. The V gene lost 2 bases and the J gene lost 4 bases, with 11 bases spanning the gap. Per the germline V gene, CDR1 is MNHEY and CDR2 is SVGAGI. The CDR3 spells CASSYGRASTGELFF. The CDR3 nucleotides are TGTGCCAGCAGTTACGGCAGGGCATCCACCGGGGAGCTGTTTTTT.

The chain recombines TRBV5-6 with TRBJ2-7, with TRBD2 matching 8 bases. The CDR3 spans 15 residues. Per the germline V gene, CDR1 is SGHDT and CDR2 is YYEEEE. J was trimmed by 1 base and V by 1 base; bases with no gene match: 4. CDR3 DNA: TGTGCCAGCAGCTTGTCCGGGACTAGTTCCTACGAGCAGTACTTC. Its protein product is CASSLSGTSSYEQYF.

This clone has just one count. The chain couples TRBV5-1 to TRBJ1-1; 12 bases line up with TRBD1. The CDR3 is 16 residues long. The V segment lost 4 bases and the J segment 1 base; nucleotides outside the gene matches: 5. Germline CDR1 and CDR2: SGHRS and YFSETQ. The CDR3 region is CASSPGTGGPNTEAFF. The CDR3 DNA is TGCGCCAGCAGCCCCGGGACAGGGGGCCCGAACACTGAAGCTTTCTTT.

Note on this clone: Different DNA sequences within this sample yield the same CDR3. J is TRBJ1-1 and V is TRBV3-1 (or the pseudogene TRBV3-2), with D tentatively TRBD1 (5 bases). Per the germline V gene, CDR1 is LGHDT and CDR2 is YNNKEL (reference sequence). The CDR3 is 14 residues long. V gave up 1 base and J gave up 3 bases, with 9 bases separating them. This CDR3 is CASSQVGGDTEAFF. The CDR3 region has the DNA TGTGCCAGCAGCCAAGTGGGGGGGGACACTGAAGCTTTCTTT.

This chain joins TRBV5-4 and TRBJ1-2, with D unresolved. The CDR3 is 13 residues long. V was clipped by 5 bases and J by 4 bases, with 12 bases between them. CDR1 is SGHNT, CDR2 YYREEE, per germline (reference sequence). CDR3 residues: CASSPFGGYGYTF. CDR3 coding DNA: TGTGCCAGCAGTCCCTTCGGTGGCTATGGCTACACCTTC.